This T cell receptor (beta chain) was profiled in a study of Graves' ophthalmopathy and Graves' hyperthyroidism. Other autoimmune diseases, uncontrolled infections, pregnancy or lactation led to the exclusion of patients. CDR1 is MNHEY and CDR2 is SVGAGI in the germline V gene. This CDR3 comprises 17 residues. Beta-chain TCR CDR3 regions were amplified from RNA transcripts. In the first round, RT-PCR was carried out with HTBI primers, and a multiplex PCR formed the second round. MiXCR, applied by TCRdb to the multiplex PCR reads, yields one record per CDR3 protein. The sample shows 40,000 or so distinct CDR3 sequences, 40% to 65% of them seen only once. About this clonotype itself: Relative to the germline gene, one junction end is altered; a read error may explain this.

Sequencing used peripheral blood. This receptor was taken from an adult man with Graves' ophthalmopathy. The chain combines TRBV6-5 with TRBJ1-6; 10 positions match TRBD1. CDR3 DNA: TGTGCCAGCTGTTACTCGTTGTCAGAATCCAAGACAGGGGGCCTCTACTTT. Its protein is CASCYSLSESKTGGLYF.